The 27 T cell receptor beta chains listed next were all sequenced from one sample in a study of cytomegalovirus exposure and HLA in healthy donors. The PCR was carried out with 60 Vbeta primers and 13 Jbeta primers. Sequencing was performed with immunoSEQ multiplex PCR; in TCRdb, only in-frame clones are kept and a portion is missing. This sample lists some 120,000 clones; its ten largest clones have around 3.9%. The sequenced sample was PBMCs. The receptors originated from a man between 18 and 35 years old in good health and CMV-seronegative.

The gene calls are TRBV11-2 and TRBJ2-3; 13 positions match TRBD2. This CDR3 is 17 amino acids long. The germline CDR1 and CDR2 sequences are SGHAT and FQNNGV. With V trimmed by 5 bases and J by 1 base, 6 bases remained unmatched. CDR3 amino acids: CASSILAGGGRTDTQYF. CDR3 DNA: TGTGCCAGCAGCATACTAGCGGGAGGGGGGCGCACAGATACGCAGTATTTT.

V is TRBV5-1 and J is TRBJ2-3, with 11 positions matching TRBD2. This CDR3 is 16 amino acids long. The V segment lost 2 bases and the J segment 6 bases; nucleotides outside the gene matches: 8. Germline CDR1 SGHRS, CDR2 YFSETQ. CDR3 residues: CASSLRTSGSGDTQYF. In nucleotides, the CDR3 is TGCGCCAGCAGCTTAAGAACTAGCGGGAGCGGCGATACGCAGTATTTT.

The J gene is TRBJ2-1, the V gene TRBV29-1; TRBD1 aligns across 9 bases. Germline values: CDR1 SQVTM, CDR2 ANQGSEA. The CDR3 has 12 residues. V lost 7 bases and J lost 6; bases outside the gene matches: 4. The DNA of the CDR3 is TGCAGCGCTCGGACAGGGGTCAATGAGCAGTTCTTC. This translates into CSARTGVNEQFF.

The V and J genes are TRBV9 and TRBJ2-7; D is ambiguous. CDR3 size: 13 residues. Trimming took 0 bases from V and 1 from J, leaving 5 bases between them. Germline CDR1 and CDR2: SGDLS and YYNGEE. CDR3 DNA sequence: TGTGCCAGCAGCGTAGGACTTTCCTACGAGCAGTACTTC. Amino acids: CASSVGLSYEQYF. Full variable domain (rest looked up from reference TRBV9 and TRBJ2-7): DSGVTQTPKHLITATGQRVTLRCSPRSGDLSVYWYQQSLDQGLQFLIQYYNGEERAKGNILERFSAQQFPDLHSELNLSSLELGDSALYFCASSVGLSYEQYFGPGTRLTVT.

This chain joins TRBV9 and TRBJ2-7; TRBD2 agrees at 7 bases. V lost 0 bases and J lost 7; bases outside the gene matches: 7. Germline V gene data show CDR1 as SGDLS and CDR2 as YYNGEE. The CDR3 is 14 amino acids. CDR3 residues: CASSVGWDYREQYF. CDR3 bases: TGTGCCAGCAGCGTAGGCTGGGACTACAGGGAGCAGTACTTC.

V is TRBV7-9 and J is TRBJ2-5; 10 positions match TRBD2. Germline V gene data show CDR1 as SEHNR and CDR2 as FQNEAQ (reference sequence). V was pared by 1 base and J by 11 bases, with 19 bases of the junction left unmatched. The CDR3 consists of 18 residues. The CDR3 region is CASSLVGQREGLLWEQYF. For the CDR3, the DNA is TGTGCCAGCAGCTTAGTAGGGCAGCGGGAGGGCCTTCTGTGGGAGCAGTACTTC.

This chain connects TRBV29-1 to TRBJ2-1, with TRBD2 matching over 11 bases. CDR3 length: 14 residues. Unmatched junction bases numbered 6, after V lost 7 bases and J lost 4 bases. Per the germline V gene, CDR1 is SQVTM and CDR2 is ANQGSEA. The CDR3 coding sequence is TGCAGCGCAGGCCTAGCGGGGGGTTACAATGAGCAGTTCTTC. Translated: CSAGLAGGYNEQFF.

The V call is TRBV7-6, the J call TRBJ2-7, with unresolved D. Trimming took off 8 bases at V and 1 base at J, with 9 bases between the two ends. Germline loops: CDR1 SGHVS, CDR2 FNYEAQ. This CDR3 has 12 residues. CDR3 coding DNA: TGTGCCAGCGGTGCCAGATCCTACGAGCAGTACTTC. Protein: CASGARSYEQYF.

V is TRBV29-1 and J is TRBJ2-7, with 9 positions matching TRBD2. The V gene's germline CDR1 is SQVTM and CDR2 ANQGSEA. CDR3 length equals 15 residues. V shed 4 bases, J shed 3 bases, and the junction held 10 bases outside the gene matches. CDR3 region: CSVGWYRTSVYEQYF. The CDR3 DNA follows: TGCAGCGTTGGATGGTACAGGACTAGCGTCTACGAGCAGTACTTC.

This chain connects TRBV7-9 to TRBJ1-2; D might be TRBD1 (5 bases). Trimming took off 1 base at V and 2 bases at J, with 11 bases between the two ends. CDR3 length: 15 amino acids. Germline CDR1 and CDR2: SEHNR and FQNEAQ (reference sequence). The chain's CDR3 is CASSLENRGNYGYTF. CDR3 DNA: TGTGCCAGCAGCTTAGAGAATAGGGGAAACTATGGCTACACCTTC.

The chain uses TRBV4-1 and TRBJ1-5, with D perhaps matching TRBD1 (6 bases). Germline V gene data show CDR1 as MGHRA and CDR2 as YSYEKL. This CDR3 region has 17 residues. Trimming shortened V by 0 bases and J by 6 bases, and 18 bases separated the two germline ends. In DNA, the CDR3 is TGCGCCAGCAGCCAAGAGGGGGGGCGGGGGCGAGTTCAGCCCCAGCATTTT. It specifies CASSQEGGRGRVQPQHF.

Here the CDR3 reads CASRGQGNGELFF. For the CDR3, the DNA is TGTGCCAGCAGGGGACAGGGGAACGGGGAGCTGTTTTTT. The chain employs TRBV6-5 and TRBJ2-2, with 10 bases lining up with TRBD1. After removal of 6 bases from V and 7 bases from J, the junction contained 2 bases not matched to a gene. There are 13 residues in the CDR3. CDR1 MNHEY and CDR2 SVGAGI come from the germline V gene.

The V call is TRBV2, the J call TRBJ1-3; D is undetermined. The V end lost 1 base, the J end lost 0 bases, and 7 bases lay between the germline ends. Germline V lookup: CDR1 SNHLY, CDR2 FYNNEI. The CDR3 runs to 15 residues. For the CDR3, the DNA is TGTGCCAGCAGTGAAGAACAGTACTCTGGAAACACCATATATTTT. Its protein product is CASSEEQYSGNTIYF.

The chain uses TRBV28 and TRBJ2-7, with a tentative D call TRBD1 (5 bases). Germline V gene sequence: CDR1 MDHEN, CDR2 SYDVKM. The CDR3 sequence is 12 residues long. V lost 2 bases and J lost 6, with 8 bases in between. The CDR3 is CASSLGAIEQYF. CDR3 DNA: TGTGCCAGCAGTTTAGGGGCAATCGAGCAGTACTTC.

This sequence joins TRBV2 and TRBJ1-3; D uncertain. V lost 6 bases, J lost 2 bases, and 17 bases lay in between. In germline, CDR1 is SNHLY, CDR2 FYNNEI. The CDR3 is made up of 16 amino acids. CDR3 sequence reads: CASRAGSPSPGNTIYF. The DNA for the CDR3 is TGTGCCAGCAGGGCGGGTTCTCCCTCGCCTGGAAACACCATATATTTT.

This sequence joins TRBV9 and TRBJ2-1; 11 bases are a match to TRBD2. The V and J ends lost 4 bases and 9 bases, in that order; junction bases with no gene match: 9. The germline gives CDR1 SGDLS, CDR2 YYNGEE. The CDR3 extends over 15 amino acids. The CDR3 coding sequence is TGTGCCAGCAGCCTAAGAAATAGCGGGAGGGCTGAGCAGTTCTTC. Protein product: CASSLRNSGRAEQFF. The variable domain in full, with the rest retrieved from reference TRBV9 and TRBJ2-1, is DSGVTQTPKHLITATGQRVTLRCSPRSGDLSVYWYQQSLDQGLQFLIQYYNGEERAKGNILERFSAQQFPDLHSELNLSSLELGDSALYFCASSLRNSGRAEQFFGPGTRLTVL.

The genes are TRBV10-2 and TRBJ1-5, with a tentative D call TRBD1 (5 bases). V gave up 4 bases and J gave up 5 bases, with 9 bases separating them. CDR3 length equals 13 residues. The germline gives CDR1 WSHSY, CDR2 SAAADI. The CDR3: CASSVAGDQPQHF. CDR3 DNA sequence: TGCGCCAGCAGTGTGGCGGGGGATCAGCCCCAGCATTTT.

V and J are TRBV10-2 and TRBJ1-1, with 8 bases lining up with TRBD1. V dropped 6 bases and J dropped 4; count of bases not matched to a gene: 4. CDR1 WSHSY and CDR2 SAAADI come from the germline V gene. The CDR3 has 13 amino acids. CDR3 protein: CASSATGGTEAFF. Written as DNA, the CDR3 is TGCGCCAGCAGCGCCACAGGGGGCACTGAAGCTTTCTTT.

This sequence joins TRBV25-1 and TRBJ2-7; weak D call: TRBD1 (6 bases). Germline CDR1 MGHDK, CDR2 SYGVNS. The CDR3 has 13 residues. The ends were cut back, 2 bases at V and 4 bases at J, with 9 bases in the middle. In nucleotides, the CDR3 is TGTGCCAGCAGTGAACAGGGGCGGTACGAGCAGTACTTC. Amino acid sequence: CASSEQGRYEQYF.

The chain links TRBV28 to TRBJ2-3; 10 bases agree with TRBD2. The germline V gene has CDR1 MDHEN and CDR2 SYDVKM. CDR3 length equals 16 residues. J lost 4 bases, V lost 5 bases, and 9 bases had no gene match. The CDR3 DNA reads TGTGCCAGCAGTCTTCCAAGCGGGAGGGCCCCAGATACGCAGTATTTT. This translates into CASSLPSGRAPDTQYF.

The chain uses TRBV19 and TRBJ1-1; no firm D call. Trimming took 3 bases from V and 0 from J, leaving 5 bases between them. Germline V gives CDR1 LNHDA, CDR2 SQIVND (reference sequence). This CDR3 comprises 13 residues. The CDR3: CASSIRVNTEAFF. In DNA, the CDR3 is TGTGCCAGTAGTATCCGGGTGAACACTGAAGCTTTCTTT.

Concerning this clone itself: Relative to the germline gene, one junction end is altered; a read error may explain this. The chain recombines TRBV7-7 with TRBJ2-3; 8 nucleotides agree with TRBD2. Per the germline V gene, CDR1 is SSHAT and CDR2 is FNYEAQ (reference sequence). The CDR3 sequence is 15 residues long. The CDR3 sequence is CASSLGAGVTDTQYF. CDR3 nucleotides: TGTGCTAGCAGCTTGGGAGCGGGGGTCACAGATACGCAGTATTTT.

The genes are TRBV7-6 and TRBJ2-7, with 8 bases aligning to TRBD2. Trimming at V came to 5 bases and at J to 5 bases, leaving 5 bases not matched to a gene. The CDR3 has 13 residues. CDR1 and CDR2 from the germline V gene are SGHVS and FNYEAQ. The CDR3 DNA reads as TGTGCCAGCAGCGCCCTACTAGCGGACGAGCAGTACTTC. Its translation is CASSALLADEQYF.

This chain uses TRBV4-1 with TRBJ2-7; no firm D call. Germline V gene sequence: CDR1 MGHRA, CDR2 YSYEKL. The CDR3 runs 15 residues. V gave up 1 base and J gave up 0 bases, with 10 bases separating them. CDR3 protein: CASSQVGQASYEQYF. In DNA, the CDR3 is TGCGCCAGCAGCCAAGTGGGTCAGGCCTCCTACGAGCAGTACTTC.

The rearrangement uses TRBV28 and TRBJ1-4; TRBD1 agrees at 11 bases. Germline V gives CDR1 MDHEN, CDR2 SYDVKM. The CDR3 totals 15 residues. The CDR3 bases are TGTGCTTCCTTAGGGCCAGGGACAGGGGGGGAAAAACTGTTTTTT. Translating it yields CASLGPGTGGEKLFF.

This chain joins TRBV5-1 and TRBJ2-3; no clear D. The CDR3 has 14 amino acids. Germline V gene lookup returns CDR1 SGHRS and CDR2 YFSETQ. The ends were cut back, 0 bases at V and 5 bases at J, with 10 bases in the middle. The CDR3, as DNA: TGCGCCAGCAGCTTGGGGGCCCCTAAAGATACGCAGTATTTT. It encodes CASSLGAPKDTQYF. Drawing the rest from reference TRBV5-1 and TRBJ2-3, the complete variable domain is KAGVTQTPRYLIKTRGQQVTLSCSPISGHRSVSWYQQTPGQGLQFLFEYFSETQRNKGNFPGRFSGRQFSNSRSEMNVSTLELGDSALYLCASSLGAPKDTQYFGPGTRLTVL.

The CDR3 protein is CASSEFMTGSAGNTIYF. The CDR3 DNA is TGTGCCAGCAGTGAATTTATGACAGGATCGGCTGGAAACACCATATATTTT. The chain carries TRBV2 and TRBJ1-3; a weak D match, TRBD1 (6 bases). This CDR3 has 17 residues. CDR1 and CDR2 from the germline V gene are SNHLY and FYNNEI. V was clipped by 2 bases and J by 2 bases, with 16 bases between them.